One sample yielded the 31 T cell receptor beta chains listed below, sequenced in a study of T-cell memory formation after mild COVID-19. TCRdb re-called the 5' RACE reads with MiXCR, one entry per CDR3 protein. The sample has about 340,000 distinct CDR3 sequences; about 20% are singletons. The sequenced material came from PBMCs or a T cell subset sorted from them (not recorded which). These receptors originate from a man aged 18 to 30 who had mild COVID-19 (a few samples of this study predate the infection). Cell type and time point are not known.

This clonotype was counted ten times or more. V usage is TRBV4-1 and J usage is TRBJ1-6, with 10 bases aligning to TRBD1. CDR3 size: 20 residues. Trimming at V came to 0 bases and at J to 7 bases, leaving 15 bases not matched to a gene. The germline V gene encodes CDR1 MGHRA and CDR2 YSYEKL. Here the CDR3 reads CASSQEGGTGVRGVNSPLHF. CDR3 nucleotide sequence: TGCGCCAGCAGCCAAGAGGGCGGGACAGGGGTCCGCGGTGTAAATTCACCCCTCCACTTT.

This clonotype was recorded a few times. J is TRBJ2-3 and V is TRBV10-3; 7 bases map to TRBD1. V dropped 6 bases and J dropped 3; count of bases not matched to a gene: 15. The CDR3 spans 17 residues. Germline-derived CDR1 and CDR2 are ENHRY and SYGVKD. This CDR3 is CAISTPKLTGATDTQYF. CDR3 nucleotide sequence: TGTGCCATCAGCACACCCAAGCTCACAGGGGCGACAGATACGCAGTATTTT.

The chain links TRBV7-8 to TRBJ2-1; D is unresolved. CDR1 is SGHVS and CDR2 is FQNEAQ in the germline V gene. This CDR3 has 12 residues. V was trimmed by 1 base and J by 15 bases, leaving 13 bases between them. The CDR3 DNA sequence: TGTGCCAGCAGCTTAGGTTTGGGTGGGTCGTTCTTC. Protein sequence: CASSLGLGGSFF.

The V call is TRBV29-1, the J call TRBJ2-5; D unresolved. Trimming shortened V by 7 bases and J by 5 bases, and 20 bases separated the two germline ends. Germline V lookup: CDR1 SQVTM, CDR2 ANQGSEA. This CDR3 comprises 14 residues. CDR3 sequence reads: CSARGGVSGETQYF. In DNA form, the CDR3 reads TGCAGCGCCAGAGGTGGGGTGTCCGGGGAGACCCAGTACTTC.

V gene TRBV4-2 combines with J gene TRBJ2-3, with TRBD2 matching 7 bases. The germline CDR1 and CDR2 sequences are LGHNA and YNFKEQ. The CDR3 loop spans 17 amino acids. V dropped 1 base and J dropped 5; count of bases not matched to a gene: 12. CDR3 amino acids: CASSQAPSSGAGDTQYF. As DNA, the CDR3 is TGTGCCAGCAGCCAAGCGCCTTCGAGCGGGGCCGGAGATACGCAGTATTTT.

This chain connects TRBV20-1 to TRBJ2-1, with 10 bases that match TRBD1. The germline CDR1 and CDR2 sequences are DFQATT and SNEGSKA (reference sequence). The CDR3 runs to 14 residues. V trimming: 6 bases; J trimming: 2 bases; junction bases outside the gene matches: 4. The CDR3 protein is CSARDRGTYNEQFF. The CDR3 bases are TGCAGTGCCCGGGACAGGGGAACCTACAATGAGCAGTTCTTC.

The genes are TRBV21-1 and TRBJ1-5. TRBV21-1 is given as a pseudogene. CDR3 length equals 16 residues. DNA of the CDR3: TGTGCCACCCCGACAGGAAGGGCCTTGGCGAATCAGCCCCAGCATTTT. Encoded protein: CATPTGRALANQPQHF.

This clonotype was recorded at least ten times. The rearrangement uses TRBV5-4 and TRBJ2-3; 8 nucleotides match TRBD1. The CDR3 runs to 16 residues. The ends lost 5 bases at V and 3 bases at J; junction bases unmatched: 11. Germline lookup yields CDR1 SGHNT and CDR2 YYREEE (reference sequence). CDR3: CASSSPDRVLTDTQYF. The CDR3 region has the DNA TGTGCCAGCAGTTCCCCGGACAGGGTGTTAACAGATACGCAGTATTTT.

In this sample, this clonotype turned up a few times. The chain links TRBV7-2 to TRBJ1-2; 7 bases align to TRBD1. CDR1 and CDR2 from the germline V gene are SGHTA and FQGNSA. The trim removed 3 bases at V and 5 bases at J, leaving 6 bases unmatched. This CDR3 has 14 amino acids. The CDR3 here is CASSLEPGQYGYTF. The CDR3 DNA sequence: TGTGCCAGCAGCTTGGAACCGGGACAGTATGGCTACACCTTC.

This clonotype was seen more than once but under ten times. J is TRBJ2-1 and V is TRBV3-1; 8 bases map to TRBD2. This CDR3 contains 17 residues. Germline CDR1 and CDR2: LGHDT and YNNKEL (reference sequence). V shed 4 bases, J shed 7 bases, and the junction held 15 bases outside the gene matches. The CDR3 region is CASSPRIGGVLTNEQFF. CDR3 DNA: TGTGCCAGCAGCCCCCGGATCGGGGGGGTCCTCACGAATGAGCAGTTCTTC.

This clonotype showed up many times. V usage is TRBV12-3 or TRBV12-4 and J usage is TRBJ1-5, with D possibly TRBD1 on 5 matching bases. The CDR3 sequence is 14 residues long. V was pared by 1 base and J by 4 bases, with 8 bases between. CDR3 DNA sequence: TGTGCCAGCAGTTTAGTAGCAGGGAATCAGCCCCAGCATTTT. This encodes CASSLVAGNQPQHF.

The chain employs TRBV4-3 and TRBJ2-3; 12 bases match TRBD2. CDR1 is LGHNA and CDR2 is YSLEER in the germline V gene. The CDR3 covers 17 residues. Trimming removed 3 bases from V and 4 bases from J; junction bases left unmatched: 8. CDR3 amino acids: CASSQRLAGDRSDTQYF. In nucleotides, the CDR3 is TGCGCCAGCAGCCAGAGACTAGCGGGGGATCGGTCAGATACGCAGTATTTT.

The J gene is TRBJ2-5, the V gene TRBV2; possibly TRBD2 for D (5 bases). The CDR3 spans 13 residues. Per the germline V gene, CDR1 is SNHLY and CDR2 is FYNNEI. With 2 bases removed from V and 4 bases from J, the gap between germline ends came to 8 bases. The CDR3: CASSERGRETQYF. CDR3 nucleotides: TGTGCCAGCAGTGAAAGAGGGCGAGAGACCCAGTACTTC.

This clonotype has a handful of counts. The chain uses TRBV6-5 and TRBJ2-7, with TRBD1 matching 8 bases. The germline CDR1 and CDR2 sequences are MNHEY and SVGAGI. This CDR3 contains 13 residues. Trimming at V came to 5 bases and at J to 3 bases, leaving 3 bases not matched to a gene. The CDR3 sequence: CASSPGQDYEQYF. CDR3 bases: TGTGCCAGCAGTCCGGGACAGGACTACGAGCAGTACTTC.

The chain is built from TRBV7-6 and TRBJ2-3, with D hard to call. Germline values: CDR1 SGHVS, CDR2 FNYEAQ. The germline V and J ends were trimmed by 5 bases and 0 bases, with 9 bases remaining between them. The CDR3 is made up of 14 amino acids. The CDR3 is CASSRRGSTDTQYF. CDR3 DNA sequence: TGTGCCAGCAGCCGTCGTGGGAGCACAGATACGCAGTATTTT.

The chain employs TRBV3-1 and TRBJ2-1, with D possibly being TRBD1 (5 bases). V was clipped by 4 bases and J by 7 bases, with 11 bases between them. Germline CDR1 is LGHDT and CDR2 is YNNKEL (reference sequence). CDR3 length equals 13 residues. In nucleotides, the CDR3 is TGTGCCAGCAGCCGCAAACAGGATAATGAGCAGTTCTTC. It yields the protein CASSRKQDNEQFF.

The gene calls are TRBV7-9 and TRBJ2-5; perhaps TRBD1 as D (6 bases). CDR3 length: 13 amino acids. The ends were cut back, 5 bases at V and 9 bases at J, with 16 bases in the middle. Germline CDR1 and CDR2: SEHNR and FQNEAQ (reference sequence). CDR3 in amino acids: CASSTGGRRAQYF. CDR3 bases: TGTGCCAGCAGCACTGGGGGCCGGCGGGCCCAGTACTTC. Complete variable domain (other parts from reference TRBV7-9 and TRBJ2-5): DTGVSQNPRHKITKRGQNVTFRCDPISEHNRLYWYRQTLGQGPEFLTYFQNEAQLEKSRLLSDRFSAERPKGSFSTLEIQRTEQGDSAMYLCASSTGGRRAQYFGPGTRLLVL.

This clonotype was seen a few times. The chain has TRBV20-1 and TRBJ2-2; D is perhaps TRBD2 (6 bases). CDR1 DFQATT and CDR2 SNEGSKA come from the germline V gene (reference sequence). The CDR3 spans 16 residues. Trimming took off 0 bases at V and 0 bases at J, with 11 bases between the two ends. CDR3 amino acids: CSARDRDLSNTGELFF. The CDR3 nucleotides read TGCAGTGCTAGAGATCGGGACTTATCGAACACCGGGGAGCTGTTTTTT.

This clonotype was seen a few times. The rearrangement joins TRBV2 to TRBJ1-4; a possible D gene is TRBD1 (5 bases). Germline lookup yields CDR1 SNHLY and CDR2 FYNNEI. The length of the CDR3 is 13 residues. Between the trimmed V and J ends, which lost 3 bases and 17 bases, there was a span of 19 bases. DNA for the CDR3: TGTGCCAGCAGTGACGAGGTCCAGGGCCCGCCATTTTTT. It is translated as CASSDEVQGPPFF.

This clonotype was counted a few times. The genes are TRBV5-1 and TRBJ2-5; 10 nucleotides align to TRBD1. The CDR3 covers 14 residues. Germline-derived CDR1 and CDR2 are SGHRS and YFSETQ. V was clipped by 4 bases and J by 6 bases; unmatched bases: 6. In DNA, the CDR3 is TGCGCCAGCAGCCCGGACAGGGGGATGAAGACCCAGTACTTC. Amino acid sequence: CASSPDRGMKTQYF.

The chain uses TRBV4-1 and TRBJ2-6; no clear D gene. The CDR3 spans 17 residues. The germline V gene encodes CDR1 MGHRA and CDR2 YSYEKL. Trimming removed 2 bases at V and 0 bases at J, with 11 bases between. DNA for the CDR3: TGCGCCAGCAGCCAACCTAGGGCGGACTCTGGGGCCAACGTCCTGACTTTC. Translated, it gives CASSQPRADSGANVLTF.

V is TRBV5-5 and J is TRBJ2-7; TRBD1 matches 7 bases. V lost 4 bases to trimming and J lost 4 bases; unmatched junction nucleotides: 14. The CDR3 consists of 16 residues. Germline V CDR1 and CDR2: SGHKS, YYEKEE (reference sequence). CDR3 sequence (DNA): TGTGCCAGCAGCAGTCGACAGGGCTTACTCGCGTACGAGCAGTACTTC. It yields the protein CASSSRQGLLAYEQYF.

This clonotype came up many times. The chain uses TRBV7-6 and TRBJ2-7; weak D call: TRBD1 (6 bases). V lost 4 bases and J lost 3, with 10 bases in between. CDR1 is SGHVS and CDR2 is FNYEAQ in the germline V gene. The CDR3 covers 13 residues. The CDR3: CASSSYRDYEQYF. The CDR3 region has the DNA TGTGCCAGCAGCTCATACAGGGACTACGAGCAGTACTTC. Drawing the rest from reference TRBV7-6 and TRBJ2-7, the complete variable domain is GAGVSQSPRYKVTKRGQDVALRCDPISGHVSLYWYRQALGQGPEFLTYFNYEAQQDKSGLPNDRFSAERPEGSISTLTIQRTEQRDSAMYRCASSSYRDYEQYFGPGTRLTVT.

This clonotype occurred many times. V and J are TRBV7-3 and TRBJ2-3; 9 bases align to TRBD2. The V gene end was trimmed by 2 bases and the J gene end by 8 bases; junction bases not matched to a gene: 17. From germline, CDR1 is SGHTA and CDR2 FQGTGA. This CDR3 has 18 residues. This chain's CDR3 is CASSLYPHTTAGGGTQYF. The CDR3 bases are TGTGCCAGCAGCTTATATCCCCACACTACTGCGGGGGGGGGTACGCAGTATTTT.

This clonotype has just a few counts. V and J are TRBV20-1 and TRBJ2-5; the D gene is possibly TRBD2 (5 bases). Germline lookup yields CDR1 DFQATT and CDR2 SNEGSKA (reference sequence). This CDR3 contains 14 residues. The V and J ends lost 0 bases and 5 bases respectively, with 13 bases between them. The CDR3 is CSARDMTIRETQYF. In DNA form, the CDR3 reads TGCAGTGCTAGAGATATGACTATCCGGGAGACCCAGTACTTC.

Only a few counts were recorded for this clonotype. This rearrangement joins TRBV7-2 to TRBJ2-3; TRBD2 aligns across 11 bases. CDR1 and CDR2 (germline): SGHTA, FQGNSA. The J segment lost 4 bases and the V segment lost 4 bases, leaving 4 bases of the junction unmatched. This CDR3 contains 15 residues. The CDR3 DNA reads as TGTGCCAGCAGCTCGGGACTAGCGGTAGCAGATACGCAGTATTTT. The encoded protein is CASSSGLAVADTQYF.

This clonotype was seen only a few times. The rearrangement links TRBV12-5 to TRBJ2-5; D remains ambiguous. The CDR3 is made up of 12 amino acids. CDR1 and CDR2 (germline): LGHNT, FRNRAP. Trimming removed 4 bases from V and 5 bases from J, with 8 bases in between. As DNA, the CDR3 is TGTGCTAGTGGTTCCTCCCCTGAGACCCAGTACTTC. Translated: CASGSSPETQYF.

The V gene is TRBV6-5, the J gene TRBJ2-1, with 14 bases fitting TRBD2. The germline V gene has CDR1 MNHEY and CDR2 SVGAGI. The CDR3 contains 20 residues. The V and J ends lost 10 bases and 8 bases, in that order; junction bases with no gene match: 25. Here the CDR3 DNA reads TGTGCCATCGAAACCACCGTGGGACTAGCGGGGGTCCCGAGGAGGGATGAGCAGTTCTTC. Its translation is CAIETTVGLAGVPRRDEQFF.

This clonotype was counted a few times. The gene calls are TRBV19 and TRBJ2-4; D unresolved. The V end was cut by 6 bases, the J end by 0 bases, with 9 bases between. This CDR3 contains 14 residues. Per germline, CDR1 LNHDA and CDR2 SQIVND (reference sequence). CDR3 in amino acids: CASRRDIAKNIQYF. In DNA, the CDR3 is TGTGCCAGTAGAAGGGATATAGCCAAAAACATTCAGTACTTC.

CDR3 loop: CASSLQGTYNEKLFF. CDR3 nucleotide sequence: TGCGCCAGCAGCTTACAGGGCACTTATAATGAAAAACTGTTTTTT. The chain links TRBV5-1 to TRBJ1-4, with a possible D match to TRBD1 (6 bases). CDR1 SGHRS and CDR2 YFSETQ come from the germline V gene. The CDR3 contains 15 residues. Between the trimmed V and J ends, which lost 2 bases and 4 bases, there was a span of 12 bases.

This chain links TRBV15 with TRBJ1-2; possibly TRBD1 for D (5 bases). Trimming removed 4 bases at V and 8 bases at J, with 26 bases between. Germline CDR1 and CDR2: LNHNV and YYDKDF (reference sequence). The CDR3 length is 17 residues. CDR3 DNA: TGTGCCACCAGCACCTCACCCACCGGGACCGCACCCGGCGGCTACACCTTC. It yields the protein CATSTSPTGTAPGGYTF.